The next 21 T cell receptor beta chains were all read from a single sample in a study of regulatory T cells in long-lasting Graves disease. This sample's time point: newly diagnosed GD, antithyroid drugs for less than 3 months. Making the TCR library involved RNA that had been extracted from PBMCs. Relying on iRepertoire HTBI primers and Arm-PCR of CDR3 regions, the team built TCR beta libraries. TCRdb independently ran MiXCR on the multiplex PCR reads; one entry per CDR3 protein. The profile covers under 450,000 distinct CDR3 sequences, with roughly 10% appearing a single time and 18% taken by the ten largest. These data were likewise used in another study, on T cells in Graves' hyperthyroidism and ophthalmopathy.

The sample consisted of peripheral blood mononuclear cells (PBMCs), taken at new diagnosis, from a patient treated with antithyroid drugs. Source of these receptors: a woman aged 18-30 years with Graves disease.

This clonotype was seen many times. J is TRBJ2-2 and V is TRBV10-3, with 9 bases identical to TRBD1. The CDR3 contains 13 residues. V lost 6 bases and J lost 7; bases outside the gene matches: 3. Germline CDR1 and CDR2: ENHRY and SYGVKD. The DNA of the CDR3 is TGTGCCATCAGGAGACAGGGGGACGGGGAGCTGTTTTTT. It is translated as CAIRRQGDGELFF.

This clonotype was counted many times. This chain connects TRBV20-1 to TRBJ2-2; D not certain. Per germline, CDR1 DFQATT and CDR2 SNEGSKA (reference sequence). The V and J ends lost 0 bases and 5 bases respectively, with 10 bases between them. The CDR3 contains 14 residues. DNA of the CDR3: TGCAGTGCTAGAGATGTTTATCCGACCGGGGAGCTGTTTTTT. It encodes CSARDVYPTGELFF.

The chain joins TRBV24-1 to TRBJ1-3, with D perhaps TRBD1 (5 bases). Germline CDR1 reads KGHDR; CDR2 reads SFDVKD. V lost 5 bases to trimming and J lost 0 bases, with 19 bases between them. The CDR3 length is 18 residues. The DNA of the CDR3 is TGTGCCACCAGTGTTGGGGACCCTTTATATCCCTCTGGAAACACCATATATTTT. Its translation: CATSVGDPLYPSGNTIYF.

This clonotype showed up many times. This rearrangement joins TRBV20-1 to TRBJ2-5; a possible D gene is TRBD1 (6 bases). CDR1 and CDR2 (germline): DFQATT, SNEGSKA (reference sequence). The V and J ends lost 0 bases and 2 bases respectively, with 10 bases between them. The CDR3 extends over 14 amino acids. The CDR3 bases are TGCAGTGCTAGAGAGGGAAGGGGGCAAGAGACCCAGTACTTC. Its translation is CSAREGRGQETQYF.

The chain carries TRBV5-5 and TRBJ1-2, with a possible D match to TRBD1 (6 bases). With 4 bases removed from V and 4 bases from J, the gap between germline ends came to 14 bases. The CDR3 has 14 amino acids. Germline lookup yields CDR1 SGHKS and CDR2 YYEKEE (reference sequence). The CDR3 spells CASSREDRIYGYTF. The DNA of the CDR3 is TGTGCCAGCAGCCGTGAGGACAGAATCTATGGCTACACCTTC.

This clonotype was seen repeatedly, ten times or more. The chain recombines TRBV12-3 or TRBV12-4 with TRBJ1-2; possible D gene TRBD1, 6 bases. The CDR3 length is 14 residues. Trimming took off 7 bases at V and 6 bases at J, with 18 bases between the two ends. The CDR3 bases are TGTGCCAGCAACCTGGGCCCAGGGGCTGATGGCTACACCTTC. Its translation is CASNLGPGADGYTF.

This clonotype was seen at least ten times. The V call is TRBV7-9, the J call TRBJ1-2; D perhaps matches TRBD1 (6 bases). Germline CDR1 and CDR2: SEHNR and FQNEAQ (reference sequence). This CDR3 region has 17 residues. Trimming removed 5 bases from V and 2 bases from J, with 21 bases in between. For the CDR3, the DNA is TGTGCCAGCAGCCCAGTCCCGGGACACGCTCCGAACTATGGCTACACCTTC. This codes for CASSPVPGHAPNYGYTF.

This clonotype was counted at least ten times. This chain joins TRBV18 and TRBJ1-1; tentative D call: TRBD1 (5 bases). V was cut by 3 bases and J by 7 bases, with 21 bases left in between. This CDR3 is built from 16 residues. Looked up from germline, CDR1 is KGHSH and CDR2 is LQKENI. In DNA, the CDR3 is TGTGCCAGCTCACCCCAGGGACGTAGTTTCACCGTTGAAGCTTTCTTT. Its translation: CASSPQGRSFTVEAFF.

At least ten counts were recorded for this clonotype. This chain connects TRBV27 to TRBJ2-7, with D possibly being TRBD1 or TRBD2 (5 bases each). Per the germline V gene, CDR1 is MNHEY and CDR2 is SMNVEV (reference sequence). V dropped 5 bases and J dropped 4 bases, with 21 bases sitting between them. The CDR3 totals 16 residues. The CDR3 region is CASSPQLLRDGYEQYV. The CDR3 nucleotides read TGTGCCAGCAGTCCACAGCTCCTCCGGGACGGTTACGAGCAGTACGTC.

V and J are TRBV27 and TRBJ2-3; TRBD2 matches at 10 bases. This CDR3 is built from 14 residues. The trim removed 4 bases at V and 6 bases at J, leaving 4 bases unmatched. Germline V CDR1 and CDR2: MNHEY, SMNVEV (reference sequence). Here the CDR3 reads CASSSSGSRDTQYF. The CDR3 DNA sequence: TGTGCCAGCAGTTCTAGCGGGAGCCGGGATACGCAGTATTTT.

V gene TRBV2 combines with J gene TRBJ1-3, with D possibly TRBD1 on 6 matching bases. Per the germline V gene, CDR1 is SNHLY and CDR2 is FYNNEI. Trimming cost V 1 base and J 3 bases, with 13 bases left between them. This CDR3 has 16 amino acids. CDR3 sequence: CASSEGLGGRGNTIYF. The CDR3 coding sequence is TGTGCCAGCAGTGAAGGCCTAGGGGGGCGTGGAAACACCATATATTTT.

This clonotype was counted ten times or more. This chain joins TRBV6-1 and TRBJ2-5; D not certain. From germline, CDR1 is MNHNS and CDR2 SASEGT. The germline V and J ends were trimmed by 6 bases and 2 bases, with 10 bases remaining between them. CDR3 length: 13 amino acids. In DNA form, the CDR3 reads TGTGCCAGCAGCTTTCCTAGTCAAGAGACCCAGTACTTC. It encodes CASSFPSQETQYF.

This clonotype was picked up many times. J is TRBJ2-3 and V is TRBV2, with 9 bases lining up with TRBD2. The V gene's germline CDR1 is SNHLY and CDR2 FYNNEI. The CDR3 is 14 residues long. V lost 6 bases, J lost 6 bases, and 7 bases stayed unmatched. The CDR3 here is CASRRLADLDTQYF. In DNA form, the CDR3 reads TGTGCCAGCAGAAGACTAGCGGACCTTGATACGCAGTATTTT.

There are a few counts of this clonotype. The chain couples TRBV7-6 to TRBJ2-7, with TRBD1 matching over 8 bases. Looked up from germline, CDR1 is SGHVS and CDR2 is FNYEAQ. V trimming: 5 bases; J trimming: 5 bases; junction bases outside the gene matches: 11. The CDR3 is 15 amino acids. The CDR3 nucleotides are TGTGCCAGCAGCGCCCCCGGGACAGGCGGCAACGAGCAGTACTTC. This sequence encodes CASSAPGTGGNEQYF.

The chain recombines TRBV10-3 with TRBJ1-2, with 9 bases that match TRBD1. Per the germline V gene, CDR1 is ENHRY and CDR2 is SYGVKD. With V trimmed by 8 bases and J by 3 bases, 4 bases remained unmatched. This CDR3 region has 13 residues. The CDR3 DNA sequence: TGTGCCATCGGGACAGGGAGGGACTATGGCTACACCTTC. Translating it yields CAIGTGRDYGYTF.

This clonotype was detected only a few times. The chain is built from TRBV20-1 and TRBJ2-1; 11 bases line up with TRBD2. Per germline, CDR1 DFQATT and CDR2 SNEGSKA (reference sequence). The CDR3 sequence is 15 residues long. Trimming cost V 1 base and J 7 bases; bases outside gene matches: 6. The CDR3 nucleotides read TGCAGTGCTAGAGTACCTAGCGGGAGGAGTAATGAGCAGTTCTTC. This sequence encodes CSARVPSGRSNEQFF.

This clonotype was recorded many times. One junction end disagrees with the germline gene, perhaps due to a read error. This chain links TRBV14 with TRBJ1-1; D ambiguous. Germline V gene lookup returns CDR1 SGHDN and CDR2 FVKESK. CDR3 length equals 13 residues. The CDR3 region has the DNA TGTGCCAGCAGCCAAATCCCGGGATCTCCCTTAAGCTTT. It is translated as CASSQIPGSPLSF. Full variable domain (outside the CDR3, taken from reference TRBV14 and TRBJ1-1): EAGVTQFPSHSVIEKGQTVTLRCDPISGHDNLYWYRRVMGKEIKFLLHFVKESKQDESGMPNNRFLAERTGGTYSTLKVQPAELEDSGVYFCASSQIPGSPLSFGQGTRLTVV.

This clonotype came up many times. The V and J genes are TRBV9 and TRBJ2-5; TRBD2 is a possible D gene (6 bases). Trimming stripped 4 bases from V and 5 bases from J, with 30 bases between. Germline V gene data show CDR1 as SGDLS and CDR2 as YYNGEE. The CDR3 contains 19 residues. CDR3 bases: TGTGCCAGCAGCCCCGCTGGAGGACGGGACTCACAACAGTTGGAGACCCAGTACTTC. The encoded protein is CASSPAGGRDSQQLETQYF.

This chain joins TRBV6-5 and TRBJ2-1; D not certain. From germline, CDR1 is MNHEY and CDR2 SVGAGI. V was trimmed by 1 base and J by 4 bases, leaving 14 bases between them. The CDR3 is 16 amino acids. CDR3 protein: CASSYFYSPNYNEQFF. The CDR3 DNA reads TGTGCCAGCAGTTACTTTTACTCCCCGAATTACAATGAGCAGTTCTTC.

This clonotype was seen repeatedly, ten times or more. The chain is built from TRBV20-1 and TRBJ2-2, with TRBD2 matching 11 bases. Germline V CDR1 and CDR2: DFQATT, SNEGSKA (reference sequence). V was pared by 4 bases and J by 5 bases, with 3 bases of the junction left unmatched. The CDR3 has 14 amino acids. This CDR3 reads CSATLAGGTGELFF. DNA of the CDR3: TGCAGTGCTACGCTAGCGGGGGGAACCGGGGAGCTGTTTTTT.

There are a few counts of this clonotype. The genes are TRBV5-5 and TRBJ1-2; D perhaps matches TRBD1 (6 bases). The germline V gene has CDR1 SGHKS and CDR2 YYEKEE (reference sequence). Trimming stripped 4 bases from V and 1 base from J, with 14 bases between. There are 15 residues in the CDR3. CDR3 residues: CASSRGAGGNYGYTF. For the CDR3, the DNA is TGTGCCAGCAGCCGGGGGGCAGGTGGTAACTATGGCTACACCTTC.